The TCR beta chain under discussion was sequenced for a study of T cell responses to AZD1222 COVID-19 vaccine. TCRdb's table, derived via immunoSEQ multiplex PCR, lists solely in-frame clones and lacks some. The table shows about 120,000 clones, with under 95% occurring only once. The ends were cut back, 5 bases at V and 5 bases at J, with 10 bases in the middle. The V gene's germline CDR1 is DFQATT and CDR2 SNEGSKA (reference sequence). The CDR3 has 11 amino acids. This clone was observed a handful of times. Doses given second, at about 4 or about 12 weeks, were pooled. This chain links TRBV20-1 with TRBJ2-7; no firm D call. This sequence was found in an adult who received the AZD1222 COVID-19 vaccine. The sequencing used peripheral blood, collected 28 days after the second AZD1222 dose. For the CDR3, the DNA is TGCAGTGCTCATGACGGCGACGAGCAGTACTTC. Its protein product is CSAHDGDEQYF.